This TCR beta chain stems from a study of blood T cell repertoires in COVID-19. Study details: Both acute and convalescent COVID-19 samples were obtained from the United States, Italy and Spain. Sample material is recorded as cDNA or gDNA derived from T cells, B-cell-depleted T cells, or PBMCs.

Clones were sequenced by immunoSEQ multiplex PCR, and TCRdb holds only the in-frame ones, with some missing. This table holds around 280,000 clones, 90% found once. Losses at the gene ends were 1 base for V and 9 bases for J; bases not matched to a gene: 8. CDR3 length: 16 amino acids. Germline CDR1 KGHSH, CDR2 LQKENI. Study members were between roughly 18 and 100 years old and lived in approximately 25 US regions. Donors were grouped by their self-reported clinical history. This receptor was identified in a woman between 18 and 30 years old with acute COVID-19. The chain uses TRBV18 and TRBJ2-1, with 11 bases that match TRBD2. Material: PBMCs or T cells enriched from blood (not recorded which). The CDR3 region is CASSPQGTSGRGEQFF. The CDR3, as DNA: TGTGCCAGCTCACCACAAGGGACTAGCGGCCGAGGTGAGCAGTTCTTC.